These 2 T cell receptor beta chains originate from one sample sequenced in a study of shared clonotypes between healthy human individuals. Profiled with immunoSEQ multiplex PCR; TCRdb holds only in-frame clones, not every one. Of 2 million to 2.5 million clones detected, almost 96% appear once; the ten largest clones hold more than 0.1%. The material sequenced was naive CD4+ T cells sorted from blood. Subset: CD45RA+ positively selected. The origin of the receptors is a man younger than 35 in good health.

The genes are TRBV19 and TRBJ1-2, with D perhaps matching TRBD1 (5 bases). The CDR3 consists of 13 residues. Looked up from germline, CDR1 is LNHDA and CDR2 is SQIVND (reference sequence). The V end was cut by 7 bases, the J end by 3 bases, with 12 bases between. The CDR3 reads CASNPGRDYGYTF. In DNA form, the CDR3 reads TGTGCCAGTAACCCCGGCAGGGACTATGGCTACACCTTC.

This clone was seen once. This same CDR3 is encoded by further DNA sequences in the sample. The J gene is TRBJ2-4, the V gene TRBV5-1; D is perhaps TRBD1 or TRBD2 (5 bases each). CDR3 length: 14 amino acids. V was clipped by 2 bases and J by 2 bases, with 8 bases between them. CDR1 and CDR2 from the germline V gene are SGHRS and YFSETQ. CDR3 residues: CASSLGDPKNIQYF. In nucleotides, the CDR3 is TGCGCCAGCAGCTTAGGGGACCCCAAAAACATTCAGTACTTC.